The 25 T cell receptor beta chains in this list originate from one sample, sequenced in a study of shared clonotypes between healthy human individuals. Assay used: immunoSEQ multiplex PCR; TCRdb lists only in-frame clones, some missing. The profile shows about 560,000 clones, around three quarters of them singletons. The sample was PBMCs. The receptors derive from a middle-aged woman in good health. Some clones in this sample may be carry-over from other donors' samples.

The genes are TRBV28 and TRBJ2-5, with D possibly TRBD2 on 5 matching bases. CDR1 is MDHEN, CDR2 SYDVKM, per germline. This CDR3 comprises 14 residues. Trimming stripped 6 bases from V and 0 bases from J, with 11 bases between. This chain's CDR3 is CASRKERDQETQYF. CDR3 DNA sequence: TGTGCCAGCAGAAAGGAGAGGGACCAAGAGACCCAGTACTTC.

V gene TRBV28 combines with J gene TRBJ2-1; a possible D gene is TRBD2 (5 bases). V was cut by 5 bases and J by 6 bases, with 17 bases left in between. Germline V gene sequence: CDR1 MDHEN, CDR2 SYDVKM. CDR3 length equals 15 residues. CDR3 amino acids: CASSPRTGGGNEQFF. CDR3 coding DNA: TGTGCCAGCAGTCCGCGGACTGGCGGAGGCAATGAGCAGTTCTTC.

On this clone itself: The final CDR3 position lacks the conserved phenylalanine or tryptophan, pointing to a likely read error. V gene TRBV28 combines with J gene TRBJ2-6, with D perhaps matching TRBD1 (6 bases). The CDR3 runs 16 residues. The germline V gene has CDR1 MDHEN and CDR2 SYDVKM. Here the CDR3 DNA reads TGTGCCAGCAGTTCCGGACAGTTAGATGGGGCCAGCGTCCTGACTTCC. Translation: CASSSGQLDGASVLTS.

DNA for the CDR3: TGTGCCGCGGGGGAAAGACCACCGCCTGGCTACACCTTC. The encoded protein is CAAGERPPPGYTF. This chain uses TRBV28 with TRBJ1-2; TRBD1 might be the D (5 bases). Trimming took off 11 bases at V and 7 bases at J, with 20 bases between the two ends. The CDR3 is made up of 13 amino acids. Per germline, CDR1 MDHEN and CDR2 SYDVKM.

This clone was seen once. This rearrangement joins TRBV5-5 to TRBJ2-7, with no clear D. The CDR3 consists of 15 residues. The ends were cut back, 0 bases at V and 4 bases at J, with 14 bases in the middle. Germline V CDR1 and CDR2: SGHKS, YYEKEE (reference sequence). The CDR3 sequence: CASSLVLAGQYEQYF. DNA for the CDR3: TGTGCCAGCAGCTTGGTGTTGGCAGGCCAGTACGAGCAGTACTTC.

V gene TRBV6-1 combines with J gene TRBJ2-7; D perhaps matches TRBD1 (6 bases). Germline values: CDR1 MNHNS, CDR2 SASEGT. V lost 7 bases to trimming and J lost 3 bases, with 16 bases between them. The CDR3 consists of 14 residues. CDR3 coding DNA: TGTGCCAGCACCCGGCGGCCAGGGGACTACGAGCAGTACTTC. This translates into CASTRRPGDYEQYF.

The rearrangement joins TRBV9 to TRBJ1-2, with D perhaps matching TRBD1 (5 bases). The germline V gene has CDR1 SGDLS and CDR2 YYNGEE. The CDR3 has 15 residues. V was pared by 6 bases and J by 4 bases, with 19 bases between. In DNA form, the CDR3 reads TGTGCCAGCACCCTAAGGGACGCCCCCTTCTATGGCTACACCTTC. Its protein product is CASTLRDAPFYGYTF. The full variable domain, with the rest looked up from reference TRBV9 and TRBJ1-2, is DSGVTQTPKHLITATGQRVTLRCSPRSGDLSVYWYQQSLDQGLQFLIQYYNGEERAKGNILERFSAQQFPDLHSELNLSSLELGDSALYFCASTLRDAPFYGYTFGSGTRLTVV.

The V gene is TRBV6-5, the J gene TRBJ2-2; 9 positions match TRBD1. The CDR3 covers 16 residues. In germline, CDR1 is MNHEY, CDR2 SVGAGI. With V trimmed by 4 bases and J by 3 bases, 6 bases remained unmatched. The CDR3 DNA sequence: TGTGCCAGCAGTTCGTCCGGGACAGGGTACACCGGGGAGCTGTTTTTT. As protein: CASSSSGTGYTGELFF.

The V gene is TRBV5-4, the J gene TRBJ1-2, with D possibly being TRBD1 (5 bases). The V gene lost 0 bases and the J gene lost 7 bases, with 16 bases spanning the gap. CDR1 is SGHNT and CDR2 is YYREEE in the germline V gene (reference sequence). The CDR3 is 15 residues long. This CDR3 is CASSLGVSQEAGYTF. The DNA of the CDR3 is TGTGCCAGCAGCTTGGGGGTTTCACAGGAAGCTGGCTACACCTTC.

In this sample, this clone turned up a few times. The chain combines TRBV7-9 with TRBJ1-2; 11 nucleotides line up with TRBD1. The CDR3 has 16 residues. The germline CDR1 and CDR2 sequences are SEHNR and FQNEAQ (reference sequence). V lost 0 bases to trimming and J lost 7 bases; unmatched junction nucleotides: 7. The CDR3, as DNA: TGTGCCAGCAGCTTAGCCAACCCGGGACAGGGGGGTGGCTACACCTTC. Translation gives CASSLANPGQGGGYTF.

The chain has TRBV28 and TRBJ2-5, with TRBD2 as a possible D gene (7 bases). With 7 bases removed from V and 1 base from J, the gap between germline ends came to 13 bases. There are 14 residues in the CDR3. CDR1 is MDHEN, CDR2 SYDVKM, per germline. The chain's CDR3 is CASTSRGGQETQYF. CDR3 DNA: TGTGCCAGCACCTCAAGGGGGGGCCAAGAGACCCAGTACTTC.

The chain links TRBV30 to TRBJ2-2, with 9 bases aligning to TRBD2. J gave up 4 bases and V 5 bases, and 11 bases lay outside the gene matches. The CDR3 loop spans 16 amino acids. Germline V gene sequence: CDR1 GTSNPN, CDR2 SVGIG (reference sequence). The chain's CDR3 is CAWGWGLAGTTGELFF. In nucleotides, the CDR3 is TGTGCCTGGGGATGGGGGCTAGCGGGGACCACCGGGGAGCTGTTTTTT.

The gene calls are TRBV28 and TRBJ1-2; 8 bases align to TRBD1. The CDR3 is made up of 12 amino acids. The junction had 9 bases not matched to a gene; V was cut back by 6 bases and J by 12 bases. The V gene's germline CDR1 is MDHEN and CDR2 SYDVKM. The CDR3 region has the DNA TGTGCCAGCAGCCTTCCGGGACAGGCCCACACCTTC. Its translation: CASSLPGQAHTF.

This chain uses TRBV30 with TRBJ2-7; the D gene is possibly TRBD1 (6 bases). The CDR3 runs 13 residues. The V end lost 1 base, the J end lost 4 bases, and 11 bases lay between the germline ends. Germline V gene lookup returns CDR1 GTSNPN and CDR2 SVGIG (reference sequence). CDR3 nucleotides: TGTGCCTGGAGTGAAGGGACACAATACGAGCAGTACTTC. Translation: CAWSEGTQYEQYF.

DNA for the CDR3: TGTGCCAGCAGTCCTAATACCGGGACTACCAACTACGAGCAGTACTTC. Translated: CASSPNTGTTNYEQYF. The chain has TRBV7-8 and TRBJ2-7, with 7 bases lining up with TRBD2. V lost 6 bases and J lost 3; bases outside the gene matches: 14. CDR1 and CDR2 (germline): SGHVS, FQNEAQ. This CDR3 spans 16 amino acids.

The chain combines TRBV6-5 with TRBJ1-6; no reliable D call. The germline gives CDR1 MNHEY, CDR2 SVGAGI. V gave up 5 bases and J gave up 8 bases, with 16 bases separating them. This CDR3 is built from 15 residues. The CDR3 region has the DNA TGTGCCAGCAGTGCTACGGATCCTGAGTATTCACCCCTCCACTTT. This encodes CASSATDPEYSPLHF.

This clone was recorded once. This sequence joins TRBV6-1 and TRBJ1-1; D possibly corresponds to TRBD1 (6 bases). The CDR3 is 14 residues long. From germline, CDR1 is MNHNS and CDR2 SASEGT. The V end was cut by 1 base, the J end by 3 bases, with 9 bases between. For the CDR3, the DNA is TGTGCCAGCAGTGAAGAGGGACACTACACTGAAGCTTTCTTT. It specifies CASSEEGHYTEAFF.

V is TRBV5-1 and J is TRBJ1-1, with TRBD1 identical over 9 bases. Per the germline V gene, CDR1 is SGHRS and CDR2 is YFSETQ. V trimming: 4 bases; J trimming: 0 bases; junction bases outside the gene matches: 7. This CDR3 is 16 amino acids long. The CDR3: CASSPGQGFVNTEAFF. CDR3 DNA: TGCGCCAGCAGCCCAGGACAGGGGTTCGTGAACACTGAAGCTTTCTTT.

This chain connects TRBV18 to TRBJ2-1; TRBD2 matches 9 bases. V shed 3 bases and J 7 bases; nucleotides not matched to a gene: 4. Germline values: CDR1 KGHSH, CDR2 LQKENI. This CDR3 has 14 amino acids. Written as DNA, the CDR3 is TGTGCCAGCTCACCCGGGACTAGCACTAATGAGCAGTTCTTC. This encodes CASSPGTSTNEQFF.

This clone has just a few counts. This chain uses TRBV6-6 with TRBJ1-1; 8 bases are shared with TRBD1. The germline V gene encodes CDR1 MNHNY and CDR2 SVGAGI (reference sequence). The CDR3 spans 13 residues. J was trimmed by 4 bases and V by 5 bases; bases with no gene match: 3. The CDR3 DNA reads as TGTGCCAGCAGTCTGGACAGGGCCACTGAAGCTTTCTTT. This codes for CASSLDRATEAFF.

The V gene is TRBV27, the J gene TRBJ2-1, with TRBD1 matching over 11 bases. Per germline, CDR1 MNHEY and CDR2 SMNVEV (reference sequence). Losses at the gene ends were 8 bases for V and 5 bases for J; bases not matched to a gene: 8. This CDR3 is 15 amino acids long. Here the CDR3 reads CASGAWTGGHNEQFF. CDR3 DNA: TGTGCCAGCGGTGCCTGGACAGGGGGCCACAATGAGCAGTTCTTC.

The table lists this clone with a count of one. The chain recombines TRBV7-2 with TRBJ2-2, with D possibly TRBD2 on 6 matching bases. This CDR3 is built from 14 residues. Trimming took 4 bases from V and 3 from J, leaving 9 bases between them. CDR1 is SGHTA, CDR2 FQGNSA, per germline. CDR3 nucleotide sequence: TGTGCCAGCAGCTCGGGACTTCACACCGGGGAGCTGTTTTTT. This encodes CASSSGLHTGELFF.

The rearrangement joins TRBV5-1 to TRBJ2-5; 8 positions agree with TRBD1. The CDR3 runs 14 residues. Per the germline V gene, CDR1 is SGHRS and CDR2 is YFSETQ. J lost 2 bases, V lost 4 bases, and 4 bases had no gene match. The DNA for the CDR3 is TGCGCCAGCAGCGGGACAGGCCCACAAGAGACCCAGTACTTC. Its translation: CASSGTGPQETQYF.

This clone was recorded only once. This CDR3 reads CASSLGLAPWEQYF. The CDR3, as DNA: TGTGCCAGCAGCTTGGGCCTCGCGCCTTGGGAGCAGTACTTC. The chain employs TRBV5-5 and TRBJ2-7; D is ambiguous. There are 14 residues in the CDR3. Per germline, CDR1 SGHKS and CDR2 YYEKEE (reference sequence). Trimming removed 0 bases from V and 7 bases from J, with 14 bases in between. Full variable domain (missing parts from reference TRBV5-5 and TRBJ2-7): DAGVTQSPTHLIKTRGQQVTLRCSPISGHKSVSWYQQVLGQGPQFIFQYYEKEERGRGNFPDRFSARQFPNYSSELNVNALLLGDSALYLCASSLGLAPWEQYFGPGTRLTVT.

With regard to this clone: A far larger clone is off by one base, so a read error is likely. This chain joins TRBV11-1 and TRBJ1-1; no clear D gene. Germline-derived CDR1 and CDR2 are SGHAT and FQDESV (reference sequence). The CDR3 length is 12 residues. CDR3 sequence (DNA): TGTGCCAGCAACTTAGATGGCGGGGAAGCTTTCTTT. Encoded protein: CASNLDGGEAFF. Using reference TRBV11-1 and TRBJ1-1 for the parts outside the CDR3, the full variable domain is EAEVAQSPRYKITEKSQAVAFWCDPISGHATLYWYRQILGQGPELLVQFQDESVVDDSQLPKDRFSAERLKGVDSTLKIQPAELGDSAMYLCASNLDGGEAFFGQGTRLTVV.